This is a list of T cell receptor beta chains from one sample in a study of neurological immune-mediated disorders. TCRdb fed the 5' RACE reads into MiXCR, producing one record per CDR3 protein. Among some 60,000 distinct CDR3 sequences listed, roughly 9.8% were seen once. The material sequenced was PBMCs. These receptors came from a man in his thirties or forties in good health. The CDR3 runs from the conserved cysteine through the conserved F or W. D genes are given only for firm matches. Some rows mark clone size as missing; the rest say once, few, many or name a class of expanded clone.

cdr3_aa cdr3_nt v_call clone_size d_call j_call
CASSSGQSHGTQYF TGTGCCAGCAGTTCCGGGCAAAGTCATGGGACCCAGTACTTC TRBV28 many - TRBJ2-5
CASSLSTVTNTEAFF TGCGCCAGCAGCTTGTCGACAGTGACAAACACTGAAGCTTTCTTT TRBV5-1 many - TRBJ1-1
CASSPGQETYEQYF TGTGCCAGCAGTCCGGGACAGGAAACCTACGAGCAGTACTTC TRBV27 many TRBD1 TRBJ2-7
CSAYQTGGSQKNIQYF TGCAGTGCTTACCAAACTGGGGGATCTCAGAAAAACATTCAGTACTTC TRBV20-1 many - TRBJ2-4
CASSLGGGGTEAFF TGTGCCAGCAGTTTAGGAGGGGGAGGCACTGAAGCTTTCTTT TRBV12-3/TRBV12-4 many - TRBJ1-1
CASSQGQGATSGYTF TGCGCCAGCAGCCAGGGACAGGGGGCGACGTCCGGCTACACCTTC TRBV5-1 many TRBD1 TRBJ1-2
CSAPETGVTEAFF TGCAGTGCTCCCGAGACCGGGGTAACTGAAGCTTTCTTT TRBV20-1 many - TRBJ1-1
CAISEGGVSYNEQFF TGTGCCATCAGTGAAGGGGGAGTTAGCTACAATGAGCAGTTCTTC TRBV10-3 many - TRBJ2-1
CASSFYICSAQGRTSGFSYEQYF - TRBV27 - - TRBJ2-7
CASSLVHTTNEAFF TGTGCCAGCAGTTTAGTACATACGACAAATGAAGCTTTCTTT TRBV12-3/TRBV12-4 many - TRBJ1-1
CSVEDSGLLETQYF TGCAGCGTTGAAGATTCCGGGCTTCTTGAGACCCAGTACTTC TRBV29-1 many - TRBJ2-5
CASSRGLAGDFTDTQYF TGTGCCAGCAGCCGGGGACTAGCGGGAGACTTCACAGATACGCAGTATTTT TRBV11-2 - TRBD2 TRBJ2-3
CSATTAEAGAGGTQYF TGCAGTGCTACCACGGCGGAAGCGGGAGCGGGGGGTACGCAGTATTTT TRBV20-1 many TRBD2 TRBJ2-3
CASSPQGDGTDTQYF TGTGCCAGCAGCCCACAGGGGGATGGCACAGATACGCAGTATTTT TRBV11-3 many TRBD1 TRBJ2-3
CASSLSGVQGATFF TGTGCCAGCAGCTTATCAGGGGTACAGGGGGCAACTTTCTTT TRBV11-2 many TRBD1 TRBJ1-1
CASSLVGGGTEAFF TGTGCCAGCAGCTTAGTAGGAGGCGGGACTGAAGCTTTCTTT TRBV7-8 many - TRBJ1-1
CASSLLSSGNSNEQFF TGTGCCAGCAGCTTATTATCTAGCGGGAATAGCAATGAGCAGTTCTTC TRBV11-2 many TRBD2 TRBJ2-1
CASSLSQMGEQYF TGCGCCAGCAGCTTGTCGCAGATGGGGGAGCAGTACTTC TRBV5-1 many - TRBJ2-7
CASSPDPAGVYEQYF TGCGCCAGCAGCCCAGACCCAGCGGGAGTATACGAGCAGTACTTC TRBV4-1 - TRBD2 TRBJ2-7
CASSPTTTAGNEQFF TGTGCCAGCAGCCCGACGACAACCGCGGGTAATGAGCAGTTCTTC TRBV7-9 many - TRBJ2-1
CASRPGTGGQPQHF TGTGCCAGCAGACCGGGGACAGGGGGGCAGCCCCAGCATTTT TRBV27 many TRBD1 TRBJ1-5
CASSQGNGLTYEQYF TGTGCCAGCAGCCAAGGTAATGGGTTAACCTACGAGCAGTACTTC TRBV14 many - TRBJ2-7
CASSSPGPPYEQYF TGTGCCAGCAGCTCGCCGGGACCGCCCTACGAGCAGTACTTC TRBV5-5 many - TRBJ2-7
CASSLRRASDTQYF TGTGCCAGCAGCTTGCGTCGGGCTTCAGATACGCAGTATTTT TRBV5-5 many - TRBJ2-3
CASSGGARNNEQFF TGTGCCAGCAGTGGTGGGGCGAGAAACAATGAGCAGTTCTTC TRBV28 many - TRBJ2-1
CASSVADRANQPQHF TGTGCCAGCAGTGTTGCGGACAGGGCCAATCAGCCCCAGCATTTT TRBV12-3/TRBV12-4 many TRBD1 TRBJ1-5
CASRYRQDYRNEQFF TGTGCCAGCAGGTACAGGCAGGACTATCGCAATGAGCAGTTCTTC TRBV2 many - TRBJ2-1
CASSAGDTGELFF TGTGCCAGCAGTGCGGGAGACACCGGGGAGCTGTTTTTT TRBV6-4 many - TRBJ2-2
CASSLPLAGGDYEQYF TGCGCCAGCAGCTTGCCGCTAGCGGGAGGTGACTACGAGCAGTACTTC TRBV5-1 medium-sized TRBD2 TRBJ2-7
CASSLALAGGLRQFF TGTGCCAGCAGCTTAGCCCTAGCGGGAGGCCTAAGACAGTTCTTC TRBV11-2 many TRBD2 TRBJ2-1
CASRKDRANYGYTF TGTGCCAGCCGTAAAGACAGGGCTAACTATGGCTACACCTTC TRBV12-3/TRBV12-4 many TRBD1 TRBJ1-2
CASSVQGAGELFF TGCGCCAGCAGCGTCCAGGGGGCCGGGGAGCTGTTTTTT TRBV5-1 many TRBD1 TRBJ2-2
CASSLEPGGNEKLFF TGTGCCAGCAGCTTAGAACCAGGAGGAAATGAAAAACTGTTTTTT TRBV7-9 many - TRBJ1-4
CSAISAGRGYTF TGCAGTGCTATCTCGGCCGGGAGGGGCTACACCTTC TRBV20-1 many - TRBJ1-2
CASSIFYNEQFF TGCGCCAGCAGTATCTTTTACAATGAGCAGTTCTTC TRBV10-2 many - TRBJ2-1
CSATENYGYTF TGCAGCGCGACAGAGAACTATGGCTACACCTTC TRBV29-1 many - TRBJ1-2
CSVAEGGWTDTQYF TGCAGCGTTGCAGAGGGAGGGTGGACAGATACGCAGTATTTT TRBV29-1 many TRBD2 TRBJ2-3
CSAPGQWYEQYF TGCAGTGCACCGGGACAGTGGTACGAGCAGTACTTC TRBV20-1 many TRBD1 TRBJ2-7
CASSRLPREAGELFF TGTGCCAGCAGCCGCCTCCCCAGGGAAGCCGGGGAGCTGTTTTTT TRBV11-1 many - TRBJ2-2
CATSGPNRGVPPDTQYF TGTGCCACCAGTGGTCCCAACCGAGGGGTTCCACCGGATACGCAGTATTTT TRBV24-1 many - TRBJ2-3
CASTTLTDTQYF TGTGCCAGCACTACACTTACAGATACGCAGTATTTT TRBV7-2 many - TRBJ2-3
CSARWTSRPYEQYF TGCAGTGCTAGATGGACTAGCCGACCCTACGAGCAGTACTTC TRBV20-1 many TRBD2 TRBJ2-7
CARSLFRGTNTGELVF TGCGCCAGAAGCTTGTTTCGGGGGACGAACACCGGGGAGCTGGTTTTT TRBV5-1 - - TRBJ2-2
CASRKGQGAIYEQYF TGTGCCAGCAGGAAGGGACAGGGGGCCATCTACGAGCAGTACTTC TRBV2 - TRBD1 TRBJ2-7
CASHRGGTDQPQHF TGTGCCAGCCATAGAGGGGGGACCGATCAGCCCCAGCATTTT TRBV28 - - TRBJ1-5
CASSSGVAYGYTF TGTGCCAGCAGTTCCGGGGTTGCCTATGGCTACACCTTC TRBV12-3/TRBV12-4 many - TRBJ1-2
CASSSGGSF TGTGCCAGCAGCTCGGGAGGCAGTTTT TRBV7-9 many TRBD2 TRBJ2-3
CASSRTGDSGNTIYF TGCGCCAGCAGCCGGACCGGCGACTCTGGAAACACCATATATTTT TRBV5-1 many - TRBJ1-3
CASSFSRTQETQYF TGTGCCAGCAGTTTCTCCAGGACTCAAGAGACCCAGTACTTC TRBV12-3/TRBV12-4 many - TRBJ2-5
CATSDEISGSSYEQLF TGTGCCACCAGTGATGAAATTAGCGGGAGTAGTTATGAGCAGTTATTC TRBV24-1 - TRBD2 TRBJ2-1
CAISVPGSQATQYF TGTGCCATCAGTGTCCCGGGATCCCAAGCGACCCAGTACTTC TRBV10-3 many - TRBJ2-5
CSVEILSGSGANVLTF TGCAGCGTTGAGATTCTCTCGGGATCTGGGGCCAACGTCCTGACTTTC TRBV29-1 many - TRBJ2-6
CASSRTGGNNEQYF TGCGCCAGCAGCCGGACAGGGGGTAATAACGAGCAGTACTTC TRBV4-1 many TRBD1 TRBJ2-7
CASKDTGTDTQYF TGCGCCAGCAAGGATACAGGCACAGATACGCAGTATTTT TRBV5-1 many - TRBJ2-3
CSVEKGTLGEQYF TGCAGCGTTGAGAAGGGGACCTTGGGAGAGCAGTACTTC TRBV29-1 many - TRBJ2-7